This T cell receptor (beta chain) was profiled in a study of radiotherapy plus CTLA-4 blockade in lung cancer. Study summary: Among patients, roughly 18% showed objective responses, and approximately 30% had disease control.

Here immunoSEQ multiplex PCR was the method, and the copy in TCRdb shows in-frame clones only, minus some. The table lists under 25,000 clones, about three quarters of them singletons. Trimming removed 5 bases at V and 5 bases at J, with 7 bases between. Per germline, CDR1 SGHNT and CDR2 YENEEA. The CDR3 is 12 amino acids. Focal radiation was given together with CTLA-4 blockade (ipilimumab) to patients with chemo-refractory metastatic non-small-cell lung cancer. In the case of this clone: Its cognate antigen is unknown.

Whole-study results and caveats: The authors reported that early blood T cell clone dynamics, with interferon-beta, best predicted response. Blood TCR clones of tumor origin expanded after radiotherapy plus ipilimumab.

This TCR was recovered from a human donor with non-small cell lung cancer who had stable disease on radiotherapy plus ipilimumab. The sequencing here drew on peripheral blood, taken from a patient treated with radiotherapy plus ipilimumab. The chain couples TRBV11-3 to TRBJ2-1; D is unresolved. CDR3: CASSGDNNEQFF. In DNA, the CDR3 is TGTGCCAGCAGCGGGGATAACAATGAGCAGTTCTTC.